The clone carrying this TCR beta chain was seen a single time. The antigen is not known. The sample belongs to a study of Ad26.COV2.S vaccination and SARS-CoV-2 variants. As for treatment: roughly 18 received Ad26.COV2.S at low or high dose, single or two shots; 5 received placebo; per-sample allocation not given. Samples analyzed were those drawn on day 63 after the first vaccine or placebo injection. Germline CDR1 SGHNT, CDR2 YENEEA. The CDR3 runs 16 residues. The V end was cut by 1 base, the J end by 6 bases, with 16 bases between. General study points: An underestimation of total T cell responses may have resulted from the TCR breadth and depth analyses. Vaccine recipients posted higher spike-specific TCR breadth than their placebo counterparts. Comparability of non-spike TCR breadth was observed across vaccine and placebo recipients.

The repertoire was sequenced with immunoSEQ multiplex PCR; TCRdb's copy has only in-frame clones and lacks some. The data contain fewer than 600,000 clones, around 89% of them singletons. The origin of this receptor is a person between 18 and 65 years old who received the Ad26.COV2.S COVID-19 vaccine or a placebo. The chain couples TRBV11-3 to TRBJ2-1; D might be TRBD2 (6 bases). This sample comprised peripheral blood, obtained in a trial of Ad26.COV2.S vaccine versus placebo. The CDR3 spells CASSLGWGEAGNEQFF. The CDR3 coding sequence is TGTGCCAGCAGCTTAGGTTGGGGAGAAGCGGGCAATGAGCAGTTCTTC.